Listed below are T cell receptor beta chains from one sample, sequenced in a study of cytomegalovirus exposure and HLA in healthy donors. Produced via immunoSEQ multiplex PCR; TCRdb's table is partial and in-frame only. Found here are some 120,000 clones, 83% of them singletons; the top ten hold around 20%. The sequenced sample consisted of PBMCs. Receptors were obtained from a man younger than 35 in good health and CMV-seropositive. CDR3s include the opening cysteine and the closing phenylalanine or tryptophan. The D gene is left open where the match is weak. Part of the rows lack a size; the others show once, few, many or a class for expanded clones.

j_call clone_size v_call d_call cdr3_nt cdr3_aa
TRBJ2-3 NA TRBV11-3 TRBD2 TGTGCCAGCAGCTGCCACGGGACTATTCTTGGGGGGGATACGCAGTATTTT CASSCHGTILGGDTQYF
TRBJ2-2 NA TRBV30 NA TGTGCCTGGACCCCCGGAGTGTTTACCGGGGAGCTGTTTTTT CAWTPGVFTGELFF
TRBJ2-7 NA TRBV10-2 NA TGCGCCAGCAGTGAGTCTAACGAGCAGTACTTC CASSESNEQYF
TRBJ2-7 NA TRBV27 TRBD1 TGTGCCAGCAGTTCCCAGACAGGGGGCTACGAGCAGTACTTC CASSSQTGGYEQYF
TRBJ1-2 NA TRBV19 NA TGTGCCAGTAGTATTTACAGTGGCTACACCTTC CASSIYSGYTF
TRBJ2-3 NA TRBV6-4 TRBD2 TGTGCCAGCAGTGTTGCGCGGGGGGGGCCAGATACGCAGTATTTT CASSVARGGPDTQYF
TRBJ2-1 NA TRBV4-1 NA TGCGCCAGCAGCCATCCTACCACGCTCGGTACCTACAATGAGCAGTTCTTC CASSHPTTLGTYNEQFF
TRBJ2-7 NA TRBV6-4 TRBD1 TGTGCCAGCAGTGACCCCAAGTGGCCGGGACAGGGGAGATACGAGCAGTACTTC CASSDPKWPGQGRYEQYF
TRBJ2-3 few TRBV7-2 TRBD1 TGTGCCAGCAGCTCGGTCCCGGGACAGGGTTCAGATACGCAGTATTTT CASSSVPGQGSDTQYF
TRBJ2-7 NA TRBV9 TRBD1 TGTGCCAGCAGCGGACCCGGGACAGGGCGGACCGAGCAGTACTTC CASSGPGTGRTEQYF
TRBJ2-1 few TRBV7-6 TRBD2 TGTGCCAGCAGCCCTTATCTAGCGGGGGTTAGGAATGAGCAGTTCTTC CASSPYLAGVRNEQFF
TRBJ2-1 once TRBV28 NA TGTGCCAGCAGTCTCTCCGGTGGTTCGGGAAATGAGCAGTTCTTC CASSLSGGSGNEQFF
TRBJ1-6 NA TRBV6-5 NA TGTGCCAGCAATAGCGGGGAAGCAAATTCACCCCTCCACTTT CASNSGEANSPLHF
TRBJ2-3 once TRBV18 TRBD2 TGTGCCAGCTCACCCCTCCGGGGCGGGGGAGGCACAGATACGCAGTATTTT CASSPLRGGGGTDTQYF
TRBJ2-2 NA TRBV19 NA TGTGCCAGTAGTATAGTGGGGGGCGGGGAGCTGTTTTTT CASSIVGGGELFF
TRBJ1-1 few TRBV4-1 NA TGCGCCAGCAGCCAAGATAGGGGGATCTCTGAAGCTTTCTTT CASSQDRGISEAFF
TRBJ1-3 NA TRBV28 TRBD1 TGTGCCAGCAGTCCTTGGGGGACAGGGGCCGGAAACACCATATATTTT CASSPWGTGAGNTIYF
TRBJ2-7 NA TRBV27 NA TGTGCCAGCAGTTTATACCCAGGGAAGGTCTCCTACGAGCAGTACTTC CASSLYPGKVSYEQYF
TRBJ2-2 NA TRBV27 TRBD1 TGTGCCAGCAGTTTATGGACAGGGGTCACCGGGGAGCTGTTTTTT CASSLWTGVTGELFF
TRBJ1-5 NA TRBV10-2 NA TGCGCCAGCAGAGGGACATCCGCGGAGCCCCGGCATTTT CASRGTSAEPRHF
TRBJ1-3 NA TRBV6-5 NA TGTGCCAGCACGAGTATCTCTGGAAACACCATATATTTT CASTSISGNTIYF
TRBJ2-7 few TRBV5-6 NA TGTGCCAGCAGCGATATCAGCGAGCAGTACTTC CASSDISEQYF
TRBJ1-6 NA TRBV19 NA TGTGCCAGTAGGACCAGGGTGGGCCCCCTCCACTTT CASRTRVGPLHF
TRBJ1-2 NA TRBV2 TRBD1 TGTGCCAGCAGTGCGACAGGGCTTGGCTACACCTTC CASSATGLGYTF
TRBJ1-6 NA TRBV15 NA TGTGCCACCAGCAGAGATCGGCCCGCCGTGGGGGGTTTCCCCCTCCACTTT CATSRDRPAVGGFPLHF
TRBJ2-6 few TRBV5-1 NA TGCGCGACCCAGGGGGGACAAGCCACCCTCTCCGAGGCCAACGTCCTGACTTTC CATQGGQATLSEANVLTF
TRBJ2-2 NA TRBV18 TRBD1 TGTGCCAGCTCGCTGACAGGGCGGACCGGGGAGCTGTTTTTT CASSLTGRTGELFF
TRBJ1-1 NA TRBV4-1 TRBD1 TGCGCCAGCAGCCAAGAGAACAGGGGGCGCGGAGCTTTCTTT CASSQENRGRGAFF
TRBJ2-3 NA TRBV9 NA TGTGCCAGCAGCCCTTTAGGAGGCACAGATACGCAGTATTTT CASSPLGGTDTQYF
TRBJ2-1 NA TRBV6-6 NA TGTGCCAGCAGTTTTTCAGAAATCAATGAGCAGTTCTTC CASSFSEINEQFF
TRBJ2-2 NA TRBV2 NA TGTGCCAGCAGTGTTCAGGGGGGTGTCGGGGAGCTGTTTTTT CASSVQGGVGELFF
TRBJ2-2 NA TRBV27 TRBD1 TGTGCCAGCAGTTCAGGGGGCTTCACCGGGGAGCTGTTTTTT CASSSGGFTGELFF
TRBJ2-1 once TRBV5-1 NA TGCGCCAGCCGGGGAACTAATAGCTCCTACAATGAGCAGTTCTTC CASRGTNSSYNEQFF
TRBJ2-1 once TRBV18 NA TGTGCCAGCTCACCCTTTGGGGGGGCCGACAATGAGCAGTTCTTC CASSPFGGADNEQFF
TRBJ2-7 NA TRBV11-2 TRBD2 TGTGCCAGCAGCTTAACCTTCTCGGGGGGGTCCTACGAGCAGTACTTC CASSLTFSGGSYEQYF
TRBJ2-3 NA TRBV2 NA TGTGCCAGCACCCTAAAGGCGGATCGAGACACAGATACGCAGTATTTT CASTLKADRDTDTQYF
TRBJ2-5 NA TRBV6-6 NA TGTGCCAGCAGTCGGGATAGCGGCGAGACCCAGTACTTC CASSRDSGETQYF
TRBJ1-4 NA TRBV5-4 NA TGTGCCAGCAGCTTGGCCCTGGGGGCGAATGAAAAACTGTTTTTT CASSLALGANEKLFF
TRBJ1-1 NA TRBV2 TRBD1 TGTGCCAGCATAGGGGGGACAGCTGAAGCTTTCTTT CASIGGTAEAFF